Listed here are 4 T cell receptor beta chains from one sample, sequenced in a study of blood T cells in healthy people across ages. Sample-barcoded 5' priming and a J-beta primer mix drove a second PCR of roughly 6 to 12 cycles. One entry per CDR3 protein results from TCRdb running MiXCR on the 5' RACE reads. The sample includes over 1,300,000 distinct CDR3 sequences, approximately 59% of them seen just once. The source material was blood. The receptors stem from a man aged 18 to 35 in good health.

The rearrangement uses TRBV3-1 and TRBJ2-3; D remains ambiguous. The germline V gene encodes CDR1 LGHDT and CDR2 YNNKEL (reference sequence). This CDR3 has 17 amino acids. The V end lost 3 bases, the J end lost 2 bases, and 18 bases lay between the germline ends. The CDR3 loop reads CASSHFLRKYTTDTQYF. DNA for the CDR3: TGTGCCAGCAGCCATTTTCTCCGGAAATATACCACAGATACGCAGTATTTT.

This clonotype was seen only once. The rearrangement uses TRBV4-3 and TRBJ1-1; D gene ambiguous. Trimming left V 2 bases short and J 1 base short, with 14 bases between. The CDR3 extends over 16 amino acids. The germline V gene has CDR1 LGHNA and CDR2 YSLEER. The DNA of the CDR3 is TGCGCCAGCAGCCAAACCCTTTCGACACCGAACACTGAAGCTTTCTTT. The encoded protein is CASSQTLSTPNTEAFF.

This clonotype was recorded a few times. The genes are TRBV7-4 and TRBJ1-2, with 12 nucleotides matching TRBD1. This CDR3 spans 17 amino acids. Trimming took 3 bases from V and 2 from J; bases not matched to a gene: 7. CDR1 is SGHVT and CDR2 is SQSDAQ in the germline V gene. CDR3 nucleotides: TGTGCCAGCAGCTTGGGGACAGGGGGCGCATTGAACTATGGCTACACCTTC. Translated: CASSLGTGGALNYGYTF.

In this sample, this clonotype turned up a few times. The gene calls are TRBV10-3 and TRBJ2-5, with 11 bases fitting TRBD2. Trimming took 0 bases from V and 5 from J; bases not matched to a gene: 11. CDR3 length equals 18 residues. Germline CDR1 reads ENHRY; CDR2 reads SYGVKD. CDR3 bases: TGTGCCATCAGTGAGTCGTTCCCCACTAGCGGGGGTTGGGAGACCCAGTACTTC. This translates into CAISESFPTSGGWETQYF.